This TCR beta chain appears in the sequencing data of a study of T cells in Graves' hyperthyroidism and ophthalmopathy. The table lists this clonotype with many counts. Deletions cut 2 bases from V and 0 bases from J, with 17 bases between. CDR1 SNHLY and CDR2 FYNNEI come from the germline V gene. The CDR3 extends over 18 amino acids. Researchers took RNA transcripts and amplified the TCR beta CDR3 regions from them. A set of HTBI primers served as the primers for a first-round RT-PCR of the TCR CDR3. TCRdb re-called the multiplex PCR reads through MiXCR, storing one row per CDR3 protein. The table shows about 350,000 distinct CDR3 sequences, with roughly 20% occurring only once.

The rearrangement joins TRBV2 to TRBJ1-5, with D possibly being TRBD1 (5 bases). Sequencing was carried out using blood. The sequence was obtained from a woman aged 40-49 years with Graves' ophthalmopathy. The CDR3 DNA follows: TGTGCCAGCAGTGAAATTGGGGGTAACTCCTATAGCAATCAGCCCCAGCATTTT. Translating gives CASSEIGGNSYSNQPQHF.